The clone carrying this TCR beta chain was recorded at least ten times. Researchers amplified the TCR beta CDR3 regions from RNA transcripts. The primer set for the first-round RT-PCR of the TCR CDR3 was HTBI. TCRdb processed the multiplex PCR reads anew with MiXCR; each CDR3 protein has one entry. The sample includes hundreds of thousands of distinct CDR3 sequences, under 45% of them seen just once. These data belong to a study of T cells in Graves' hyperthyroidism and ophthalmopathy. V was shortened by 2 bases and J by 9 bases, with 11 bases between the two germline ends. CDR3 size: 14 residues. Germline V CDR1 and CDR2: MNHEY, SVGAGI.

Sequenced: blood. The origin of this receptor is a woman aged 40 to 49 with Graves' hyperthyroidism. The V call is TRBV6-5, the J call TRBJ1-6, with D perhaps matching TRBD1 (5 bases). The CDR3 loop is CASSYRGTGSPLHF. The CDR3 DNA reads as TGTGCCAGCAGTTACCGGGGGACTGGTTCACCCCTCCACTTT.